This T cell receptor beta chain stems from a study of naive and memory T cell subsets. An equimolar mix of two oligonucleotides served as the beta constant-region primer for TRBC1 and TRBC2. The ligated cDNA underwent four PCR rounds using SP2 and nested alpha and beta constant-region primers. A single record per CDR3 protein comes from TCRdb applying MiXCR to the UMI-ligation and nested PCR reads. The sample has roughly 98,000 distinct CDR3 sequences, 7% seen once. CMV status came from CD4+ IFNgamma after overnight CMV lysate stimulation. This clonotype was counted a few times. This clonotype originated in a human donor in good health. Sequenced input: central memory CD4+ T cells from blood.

The CDR3: CASSQDYKTGTDTQYF. CDR3 bases: TGCGCCAGCAGCCAAGATTATAAGACGGGCACAGATACGCAGTATTTT. The chain links TRBV4-3 to TRBJ2-3; D remains ambiguous. Germline values: CDR1 LGHNA, CDR2 YSLEER. CDR3 length equals 16 residues. V lost 0 bases and J lost 1, with 11 bases in between.